The clone carrying this TCR beta chain was seen once. Assay: immunoSEQ multiplex PCR; the TCRdb copy retains only in-frame clones and omits some. In the table there are roughly 56,000 clones, nearly 90% of which are singletons. The data belong to a study of blood T cell repertoires in COVID-19. Trimming removed 5 bases from V and 0 bases from J, with 13 bases in between. CDR3 length equals 16 residues. Germline assignment: CDR1 SGHAT and CDR2 FQDESV (reference sequence). The source material was peripheral blood. This TCR came from a man aged 60 to 75 with active COVID-19. The rearrangement links TRBV11-1 to TRBJ2-2; D remains ambiguous. DNA for the CDR3: TGTGCCAGCAGCACTCGTCTAGGATCGAACACCGGGGAGCTGTTTTTT. This gives the protein CASSTRLGSNTGELFF.